The rows below give T cell receptor beta chains drawn from one sample of a study of cytomegalovirus exposure and HLA in healthy donors. The method was immunoSEQ multiplex PCR; TCRdb's version includes in-frame clones alone and lacks a portion of them. The profile covers 150,000 or so clones, with approximately 80% appearing a single time and 14% taken by the ten largest. Sequences were obtained from PBMCs. The receptors were gathered from a woman aged 35 to 49 in good health and CMV-seronegative. The CDR3 runs from the conserved cysteine through the conserved F or W. The D gene is left open where the match is weak. Clone size is not always given. Where it is, it says once, few, many or a class for expanded clones.

d_call clone_size j_call v_call cdr3_aa cdr3_nt
. . TRBJ2-7 TRBV6-5 CASVRGYEQYF TGTGCCAGCGTACGGGGTTACGAGCAGTACTTC
. . TRBJ2-7 TRBV2 CASSLLTSGGEQYF TGTGCCAGCAGTTTACTCACTAGTGGCGGCGAGCAGTACTTC
TRBD1 . TRBJ2-1 TRBV5-1 CASSLTGGQQFF TGCGCCAGCAGCTTGACAGGGGGTCAACAGTTCTTC
TRBD1 . TRBJ2-4 TRBV5-1 CASSPDRALAKNIQYF TGCGCCAGCAGCCCTGACAGGGCGCTAGCCAAAAACATTCAGTACTTC
. many TRBJ1-1 TRBV11-3 CASSLVLGTEAFF TGTGCCAGCAGCTTAGTACTTGGCACTGAAGCTTTCTTT
. once TRBJ2-7 TRBV19 CASSITGEVGYEQYF TGTGCCAGTAGTATTACAGGGGAGGTCGGCTACGAGCAGTACTTC
TRBD1 . TRBJ2-5 TRBV5-1 CASSQQTGDGETQYF TGCGCCAGCAGCCAACAGACAGGGGACGGGGAGACCCAGTACTTC
TRBD1 . TRBJ1-1 TRBV6-1 CASSQLGGANTEAFF TGTGCCAGCAGCCAACTAGGGGGCGCGAACACTGAAGCTTTCTTT
TRBD1 once TRBJ2-5 TRBV5-1 CASSLEDRRSETQYF TGCGCCAGCAGCTTGGAGGACAGGCGGTCGGAGACCCAGTACTTC
TRBD1 . TRBJ1-1 TRBV27 CASSVDRGNEAFF TGTGCCAGCAGTGTAGACAGGGGTAATGAAGCTTTCTTT
TRBD2 . TRBJ2-3 TRBV5-4 CASSSGLVYEAQYF TGTGCCAGCAGCTCTGGACTAGTTTACGAGGCGCAGTATTTT
TRBD1 once TRBJ1-2 TRBV19 CASSSRPGQGPNYGYTF TGTGCCAGTAGTTCTAGGCCGGGACAGGGACCTAACTATGGCTACACCTTC
TRBD1 . TRBJ2-7 TRBV5-4 CASSRTGGGYEQYF TGTGCCAGCAGCCGAACAGGGGGCGGTTACGAGCAGTACTTC
. . TRBJ1-4 TRBV11-2 CASSLQSFNEKLFF TGTGCCAGCAGCCTCCAAAGCTTTAATGAAAAACTGTTTTTT
. . TRBJ1-1 TRBV28 CASRRDPGGEAFF TGTGCCAGCAGGAGGGACCCCGGAGGGGAAGCTTTCTTT
. . TRBJ2-7 TRBV9 CASSPEAAYEQYF TGTGCCAGCAGCCCAGAGGCTGCCTACGAGCAGTACTTC
. . TRBJ2-3 TRBV5-4 CASSLSSIDTQYF TGTGCCAGCAGCTTATCTAGTATAGATACGCAGTATTTT
TRBD2 . TRBJ2-7 TRBV7-2 CASSLYPLAGGEQYF TGTGCCAGCAGCTTATACCCTTTAGCGGGGGGGGAGCAGTACTTC
. . TRBJ2-2 TRBV7-9 CASSPGHINTGELFF TGTGCCAGCAGCCCGGGACACATAAACACCGGGGAGCTGTTTTTT
. . TRBJ2-1 TRBV7-8 CASSLAQVGGTNYNEQFF TGTGCCAGCAGCTTAGCACAGGTTGGGGGGACCAACTACAATGAGCAGTTCTTC
. . TRBJ2-7 TRBV5-4 CASSLGGGNSYEQYF TGTGCCAGCAGCTTGGGGGGAGGTAACTCCTACGAGCAGTACTTC
. . TRBJ2-2 TRBV5-4 CASSPGIINTGELFF TGTGCCAGCAGCCCCGGGATTATCAACACCGGGGAGCTGTTTTTT
TRBD1 . TRBJ2-7 TRBV28 CASTSGTGPYEQYF TGTGCCAGCACATCCGGGACAGGGCCATACGAGCAGTACTTC
TRBD1 . TRBJ1-4 TRBV6-1 CASSPGTGFEKLFF TGTGCCAGCAGCCCCGGGACAGGGTTTGAAAAACTGTTTTTT
TRBD2 . TRBJ2-7 TRBV25-1 CASSGLVLAGDLYEQYF TGTGCCAGCAGCGGACTGGTACTAGCGGGAGACCTTTACGAGCAGTACTTC
TRBD2 . TRBJ2-3 TRBV9 CASSVAGRGGTDTQYF TGTGCCAGCAGCGTAGCTGGGCGGGGGGGCACAGATACGCAGTATTTT
. . TRBJ2-1 TRBV10-2 CASSGDVMDKFF TGCGCCAGCAGTGGGGATGTCATGGACAAGTTCTTC
. . TRBJ2-5 TRBV4-2 CASSQLAWGQETQYF TGTGCCAGCAGCCAACTAGCGTGGGGCCAAGAGACCCAGTACTTC
. . TRBJ2-7 TRBV5-6 CASSPPGGSSYEQYF TGTGCCAGCAGTCCCCCAGGAGGAAGCTCCTACGAGCAGTACTTC
. . TRBJ2-3 TRBV10-2 CASSENGRQSDTQYF TGCGCCAGCAGTGAGAATGGCAGACAGTCAGATACGCAGTATTTT
. . TRBJ1-1 TRBV19 CASSMKGVGEAFF TGTGCCAGTAGTATGAAGGGGGTAGGTGAAGCTTTCTTT
TRBD2 . TRBJ2-5 TRBV28 CASSLGLAGGREQYF TGTGCCAGCAGTTTGGGACTAGCGGGAGGAAGAGAGCAGTACTTC
. few TRBJ2-3 TRBV7-8 CASSLVQREITDTQYF TGTGCCAGCAGCTTAGTTCAACGGGAGATCACAGATACGCAGTATTTT